The clone carrying this T cell receptor beta chain was counted many times. The antigen remains unidentified. TCRdb analysed the reads with MiXCR anew, one entry per CDR3 protein. There are nearly 650,000 distinct CDR3 sequences in the sample; less than 25% occur only once, and 8% lies in the top ten. These data belong to a study of T cell repertoires in cytomegalovirus infection. Points from the study as a whole: What dominated the ex vivo response were HLA-C-restricted CMV-specific TCR beta clonotypes.

There are 12 residues in the CDR3. Trimming pared 5 bases from V and 6 bases from J, leaving 10 bases between. The germline V gene encodes CDR1 SGHTA and CDR2 FQGNSA. Sequences were obtained from CD8+ T cells from PBMCs. This TCR derives from a human donor in good health (CMV status not recorded). Some clones in this sample may be carry-over from other donors' samples. The rearrangement links TRBV7-2 to TRBJ1-2; no clear D gene. The CDR3 DNA follows: TGTGCCAGCAGCACACCCCTCAATGGCTACACCTTC. Translation gives CASSTPLNGYTF.